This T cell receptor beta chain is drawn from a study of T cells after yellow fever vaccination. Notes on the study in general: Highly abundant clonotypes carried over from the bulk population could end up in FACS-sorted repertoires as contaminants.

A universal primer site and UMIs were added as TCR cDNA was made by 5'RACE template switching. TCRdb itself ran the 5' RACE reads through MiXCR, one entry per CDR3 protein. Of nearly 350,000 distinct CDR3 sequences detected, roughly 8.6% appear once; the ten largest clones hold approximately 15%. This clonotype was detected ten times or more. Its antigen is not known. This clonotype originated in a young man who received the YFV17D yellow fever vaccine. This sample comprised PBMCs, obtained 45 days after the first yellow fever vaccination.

The CDR3 DNA reads TGTGCCAGCTCCCCGGGGCAGGGCAATCAGCCCCAGCATTTT. Translation: CASSPGQGNQPQHF. This sequence joins TRBV18 and TRBJ1-5; D possibly corresponds to TRBD1 (5 bases). Trimming took 6 bases from V and 2 from J, leaving 11 bases between them. The CDR3 has 14 residues. Germline V gives CDR1 KGHSH, CDR2 LQKENI.